The rows below give T cell receptor beta chains drawn from one sample of a study of PD-1 blockade in classical Hodgkin lymphoma. Using immunoSEQ multiplex PCR, the repertoire was profiled, and TCRdb retains in-frame clones only, with some absent. This table holds fewer than 40,000 clones, about 89% found once. Sequences were obtained from CD4+ T cells from blood. These receptors were taken from a human donor with classical Hodgkin lymphoma. Both conserved end residues are part of each CDR3. Not all rows give a size; the values are once, few, many and, for expanded clones, a class.

>TRBV9|-
CASSVGLGRVETQYF
>TRBV6-6|-
CASGARYNEQFF
>TRBV14|-
CASSRIQGWNSPLHF
>TRBV6-5|-
CASSYLSATNEKLFF
>TRBV18|-
CASSPQGQGAPGSYTF
>TRBV7-2|once
CASSDYWAVLSGANVLTF
>TRBV6-1|-
CASSNQGSYEQYF
>TRBV19|-
CATSSVDGNTIYF
>TRBV14|-
CASSQPGLVAFF
>TRBV7-2|-
CASSLAGQGANEQFF
>TRBV28|-
CASSLATDEQFF
>TRBV28|-
CASRPGGRYEQYF
>TRBV18|-
CASSPNRASREYEQYF
>TRBV6-5|-
CASSYSPGLAMEQFF
>TRBV10-3|-
CAIALDVGYEQYF
>TRBV18|-
CASSPQREAGNTIYF
>TRBV19|-
CASSQNNRDHGYTF
>TRBV19|-
CASRKKGTVDYGYTF
>TRBV9|-
CASSVSSLAGYEQYF
>TRBV4-3|-
CASSHGQGGDEKLFF
>TRBV19|-
CASRSTGQGLNEQYF
>TRBV7-9|once
CASSREGIIPNTGELFF
>TRBV5-1|-
CASSLGRGQGNTIYF
>TRBV5-3|-
CARSLIIDREICEKLFF
>TRBV7-3|-
CASSTQLGETQYF
>TRBV30|-
CAWSVLGTKQYF
>TRBV9|once
CASSPFGVWSGKDEQYF
>TRBV9|-
CASSVAGTRGGDTQYF
>TRBV5-1|-
CASSLGSGSGELFF
>TRBV5-1|-
CASDWGGGNEQFF
>TRBV20-1|once
CSAAGDLDPYF
>TRBV7-9|-
CASSLDAYEQYF
>TRBV5-1|-
CASSPVGGLNTGELLF
>TRBV18|-
CASSLQGYDTEAFF
>TRBV7-9|-
CASERDNF
>TRBV5-1|-
CASSSGGTGAVAKNIQYF
>TRBV7-3|-
CASSTGPGRLNEQFF
>TRBV11-2|few
CASSTWTSFNIQYF
>TRBV4-1|-
CASSQDRGASTDTQYF
>TRBV2|-
CASRGTSGAPGELFF
>TRBV5-6|-
CASSLRGALVQYF
>TRBV7-9|-
CASSFSRTAGPYGYTF
>TRBV5-1|few
CASRHSTGTEAFF
>TRBV7-2|-
CASSLGSGGAYEQFF
>TRBV6-5|-
CASTTSGADTQYF
>TRBV19|-
CACAGGSNQPQHF
>TRBV28|-
CASSLNGKETGELFF
>TRBV5-1|-
CASSSLSLDRSLVGYTF
>TRBV9|-
CASSQGMAPRETFF
>TRBV19|-
CASSPDPRDSPLHF
>TRBV27|-
CASRYSGPSYEQYF
>TRBV5-4|-
CASSLAFSETQYF
>TRBV7-9|-
CASSPLSSTEAFF
>TRBV7-6|-
CASSSGGEISNQPQHF
>TRBV15|-
CATSRDELRGSTEAFF